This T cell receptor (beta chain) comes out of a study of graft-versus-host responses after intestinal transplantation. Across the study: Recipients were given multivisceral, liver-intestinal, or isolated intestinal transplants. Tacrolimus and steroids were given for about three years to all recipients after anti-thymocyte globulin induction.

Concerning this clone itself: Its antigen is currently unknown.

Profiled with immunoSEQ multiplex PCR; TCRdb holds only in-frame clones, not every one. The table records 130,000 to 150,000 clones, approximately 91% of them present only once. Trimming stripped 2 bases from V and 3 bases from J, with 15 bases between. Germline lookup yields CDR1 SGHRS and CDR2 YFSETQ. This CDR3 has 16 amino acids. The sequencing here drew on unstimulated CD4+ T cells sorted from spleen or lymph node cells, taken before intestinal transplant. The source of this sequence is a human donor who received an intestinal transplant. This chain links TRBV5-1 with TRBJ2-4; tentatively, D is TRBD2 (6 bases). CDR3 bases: TGCGCCAGCAGCTTCCACTTGGGGGGAGTCAAAAACATTCAGTACTTC. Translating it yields CASSFHLGGVKNIQYF.